The entry below gives a single TCR beta chain sequence along with its context. What it recognizes is unknown. CDR3 length: 15 amino acids. Trimming removed 3 bases from V and 5 bases from J; junction bases left unmatched: 3. Germline CDR1 SGHTA, CDR2 FQGNSA. Runs used v3.0 of the immunoSEQ assay and were done at survey level. The protocol was immunoSEQ multiplex PCR, while the TCRdb copy is restricted to in-frame clones and leaves out a portion. The repertoire holds about 39,000 clones, with 86% as singletons. The sample originates from a study of long-term antiretroviral therapy in people with HIV. Whole-study findings and limits: Clones that expanded before ART (that is, prior to treatment) dominated the repertoire at all time points. Comparison with controls showed narrower CDR3 length ranges in HIV repertoires.

Post-ART PBMC samples numbered at least two per donor, and pre-ART ones at least one. The source was unsorted PBMCs, collected 1.2 years after starting antiretroviral therapy. The chain recombines TRBV7-2 with TRBJ2-1, with 11 bases that match TRBD2. This clonotype originated in a woman aged 45-65 years with HIV. The CDR3 coding sequence is TGTGCCAGCAGCTTTCTAGCGGGGGGCAACAATGAGCAGTTCTTC. This codes for CASSFLAGGNNEQFF.